These 13 T cell receptor beta chains originate from one sample sequenced in a study of cytomegalovirus exposure and HLA in healthy donors (dated by TCRdb to about 2017). Library construction relied on the immunoSEQ multiplex PCR assay. For the multiplex PCR, a mixture combining 60 forward primers for TCR Vbeta segments and 13 reverse primers for TCR Jbeta segments was used. The clones in this table, taken by TCRdb from immuneACCESS, are in-frame only. Not every clone is retained; where verified, under half of the shortfall comes from an unresolved V gene, and the cause of the rest is unknown. This sample is represented by about 81,000 clones; about 80% of them were singletons. The leading ten clones occupy roughly 3% of the sample. Sequenced input: PBMCs. These receptors were taken from a man in his fifties in good health and CMV-seropositive.

Concerning this clone: Mismatch with germline at one junction end may stem from a read error. CDR3 residues: CAIKQTSGYGQYF. Written as DNA, the CDR3 is TGTGCCATCAAACAGACTAGCGGCTACGGGCAGTACTTC. This chain joins TRBV10-3 and TRBJ2-7; 9 nucleotides agree with TRBD2. Germline V gene data show CDR1 as ENHRY and CDR2 as SYGVKD. CDR3 length: 13 amino acids.

The count of this clone is one. The chain couples TRBV27 to TRBJ2-5; a possible D gene is TRBD1 (5 bases). Germline CDR1 is MNHEY and CDR2 is SMNVEV (reference sequence). The CDR3 totals 16 residues. Trimming stripped 0 bases from V and 3 bases from J, with 14 bases between. The CDR3 bases are TGTGCCAGCAGTTTATCAGGGGTTTTGGGAAAAGAGACCCAGTACTTC. Residues: CASSLSGVLGKETQYF.

Details on this clone: A read error may account for a junction end that differs from germline. The V gene is TRBV7-9, the J gene TRBJ2-7; 11 nucleotides match TRBD1. The CDR3 is made up of 14 amino acids. Germline lookup yields CDR1 SEHNR and CDR2 FQNEAQ (reference sequence). The CDR3, as DNA: TGTTCCAGCAGCGCAGGGACAGGGGGCTACGAGCAGTACTTC. It yields the protein CSSSAGTGGYEQYF.

This clone was seen just once. This rearrangement joins TRBV30 to TRBJ2-3; TRBD2 might be the D (5 bases). Germline CDR1 GTSNPN, CDR2 SVGIG (reference sequence). The CDR3 covers 12 residues. Trimming left V 0 bases short and J 10 bases short, with 11 bases between. The CDR3 nucleotides are TGTGCCTGGAGTGTACTAGACGGAGCGCAGTATTTT. Translation: CAWSVLDGAQYF.

Note on this clone: The junction departs from the called germline gene at one end, perhaps through a read error. V usage is TRBV7-9 and J usage is TRBJ1-1; 8 nucleotides align to TRBD1. The CDR3 is 18 amino acids. Germline CDR1 and CDR2: SEHNR and FQNEAQ (reference sequence). DNA for the CDR3: TGTTCCAGCAGCCGAGGGGGAGGACAGGGCATCCTTAACACTGAAGCTTTCTTT. Translating it yields CSSSRGGGQGILNTEAFF.

The chain uses TRBV7-3 and TRBJ2-1; D unclear. This CDR3 spans 13 amino acids. V shed 6 bases and J shed 0 bases, with 6 bases lying between them. Per the germline V gene, CDR1 is SGHTA and CDR2 is FQGTGA. This CDR3 is CASRSSSYNEQFF. CDR3 DNA: TGTGCCAGCAGATCTAGCTCCTACAATGAGCAGTTCTTC.

In this sample, this clone turned up a few times. The V gene is TRBV5-4, the J gene TRBJ1-1; tentative D call: TRBD1 (6 bases). Germline values: CDR1 SGHNT, CDR2 YYREEE (reference sequence). The V and J ends lost 3 bases and 5 bases respectively, with 17 bases between them. The CDR3 has 15 residues. Written as DNA, the CDR3 is TGTGCCAGCAGCTCGCTATCTCAGGGGCCTACTGAAGCTTTCTTT. Protein product: CASSSLSQGPTEAFF.

The rearrangement joins TRBV6-5 to TRBJ2-1, with 12 nucleotides matching TRBD2. The CDR3 covers 16 residues. Germline values: CDR1 MNHEY, CDR2 SVGAGI. Losses at the gene ends were 0 bases for V and 6 bases for J; bases not matched to a gene: 3. CDR3 residues: CASSYSVLAGGNEQFF. In DNA form, the CDR3 reads TGTGCCAGCAGTTACTCGGTACTAGCGGGAGGCAATGAGCAGTTCTTC.

The CDR3 protein is CASSRLAGLRSTDTQYF. The CDR3 DNA follows: TGCGCCAGCAGCCGACTAGCGGGGCTACGTAGCACAGATACGCAGTATTTT. The rearrangement links TRBV5-1 to TRBJ2-3; 11 bases match TRBD2. Trimming at V came to 4 bases and at J to 0 bases, leaving 7 bases not matched to a gene. The CDR3 covers 17 residues. From germline, CDR1 is SGHRS and CDR2 YFSETQ.

The chain is built from TRBV6-6 and TRBJ2-7; 9 bases map to TRBD2. CDR1 is MNHNY, CDR2 SVGAGI, per germline (reference sequence). The CDR3 runs to 16 residues. With V trimmed by 6 bases and J by 1 base, 10 bases remained unmatched. CDR3: CASSPRSGSYSYEQYF. The CDR3, as DNA: TGTGCCAGCAGCCCACGTAGCGGGAGTTATTCCTACGAGCAGTACTTC.

Comments on this clone: The same CDR3 arises from other DNA sequences in this sample as well. The V call is TRBV2, the J call TRBJ1-2; 9 nucleotides match TRBD1. With 8 bases clipped from V and 6 bases from J, the junction kept 19 bases outside the gene matches. CDR1 is SNHLY and CDR2 is FYNNEI in the germline V gene. The CDR3 is 17 amino acids. The CDR3 nucleotides are TGTGCCAGCCGGGCCCTCCCCACGGGACAGGGTGCGAATGGCTACACCTTC. It codes for CASRALPTGQGANGYTF. Based on the CDR3 plus reference TRBV2 and TRBJ1-2, the full variable domain is EPEVTQTPSHQVTQMGQEVILRCVPISNHLYFYWYRQILGQKVEFLVSFYNNEISEKSEIFDDQFSVERPDGSNFTLKIRSTKLEDSAMYFCASRALPTGQGANGYTFGSGTRLTVV.

The gene calls are TRBV30 and TRBJ1-1, with D tentatively TRBD1 (6 bases). Trimming took off 4 bases at V and 4 bases at J, with 13 bases between the two ends. Germline values: CDR1 GTSNPN, CDR2 SVGIG (reference sequence). The CDR3 runs 13 residues. This CDR3 reads CAWTGVVFTEAFF. In DNA form, the CDR3 reads TGTGCCTGGACAGGGGTGGTTTTCACTGAAGCTTTCTTT.

The chain combines TRBV6-4 with TRBJ2-1, with D possibly matching TRBD2 (5 bases). With 3 bases removed from V and 0 bases from J, the gap between germline ends came to 9 bases. CDR3 size: 15 residues. Germline assignment: CDR1 MRHNA and CDR2 SNTAGT. DNA for the CDR3: TGTGCCAGCAGTGAGGAGGCGAACTCCTACAATGAGCAGTTCTTC. It is translated as CASSEEANSYNEQFF.